A single TCR beta chain is shown here with its context. Per the authors' pipeline: Amplifying reference gene primers gave estimates of nucleated cell counts. Profiling relied on immunoSEQ multiplex PCR, and the TCRdb table lists in-frame clones only, not all of them. That table gives V, J and clone size, and the DNA gave D and trimming. The table shows around 240,000 clones, with around 84% occurring only once. From germline, CDR1 is MDHEN and CDR2 SYDVKM. This CDR3 has 14 amino acids. J was trimmed by 4 bases and V by 6 bases; bases with no gene match: 8. The data belong to a study of blood T cell repertoires in COVID-19. As for the study in general: Acute and convalescent COVID-19 samples came from the United States, Italy and Spain. T cells, B-cell-depleted T cells, or PBMCs supplied cDNA or gDNA.

The sequence was obtained from a middle-aged woman who had recovered from COVID-19. Sequenced input: peripheral blood. The chain joins TRBV28 to TRBJ1-2, with 7 bases identical to TRBD1. This CDR3 is CASSSTGVGYGYTF. The DNA for the CDR3 is TGTGCCAGCAGCAGTACAGGGGTTGGCTATGGCTACACCTTC.